This T cell receptor beta chain was obtained from a study of blood T cell repertoires in COVID-19. About the study: Acute-phase and convalescent COVID-19 samples originated in the United States, Italy and Spain. The cDNA or gDNA used as material had been derived from T cells, B-cell-depleted T cells, or PBMCs.

In the study's own analysis: It was from reference gene primer amplification that nucleated cell counts were estimated. Profiled with immunoSEQ multiplex PCR; TCRdb holds only in-frame clones, not every one. Clone size and V and J calls were adopted from that table, with D and trimming inferred from the DNA. The sample includes approximately 130,000 clones, about 83% of them seen just once. J gave up 7 bases and V 4 bases, and 3 bases lay outside the gene matches. The V gene's germline CDR1 is MGHRA and CDR2 YSYEKL. The CDR3 length is 14 residues. This clone was counted ten times or more. The chain recombines TRBV4-1 with TRBJ1-6; 8 bases agree with TRBD1. This TCR derives from a man aged 55-75 years with acute or convalescent COVID-19. The specimen was peripheral blood. As DNA, the CDR3 is TGCGCCAGCAGCCGAGACAGGGGAAATTCACCCCTCCACTTT. This gives the protein CASSRDRGNSPLHF.